Sequencing of this TCR beta chain was carried out in a study of T cells after yellow fever vaccination. Study results and caveats: Weaker, the secondary response peaked sooner, at day 5 versus 15.

V was cut by 7 bases and J by 2 bases, with 6 bases left in between. Germline V gene data show CDR1 as MNHEY and CDR2 as SVGAGI. This CDR3 has 13 amino acids. TCRdb re-derived calls from the 5' RACE reads in MiXCR, one entry per CDR3 protein. The sample shows some 260,000 distinct CDR3 sequences, about 5.2% of them seen only once. There are a few counts of this clonotype. The antigen is not known. This receptor was taken from a man aged 18 to 29 who received the YFV17D yellow fever vaccine. Specimen: CD4+ T cells sorted from PBMCs, collected on the day of the yellow fever booster vaccination. The V call is TRBV6-5, the J call TRBJ2-6, with D unresolved. The CDR3 DNA sequence: TGTGCCAGCACCACGCCTGGGGCCAACGTCCTGACTTTC. Translating it yields CASTTPGANVLTF.